Listed below are T cell receptor beta chains from one sample, sequenced in a study of graft-versus-host responses after intestinal transplantation. The protocol was immunoSEQ multiplex PCR, while the TCRdb copy is restricted to in-frame clones and leaves out a portion. Here the sample spans about 45,000 clones, 75% to 95% being singletons. Specimen: PBMCs, collected 524 days after transplant. The receptors here all came from a human patient who received an intestinal transplant, so some T cells may come from the graft donor. Each CDR3 is given with its conserved first and last residue. A D gene is named only where the DNA matches it firmly. For some rows the clone size is stated as once, few or many, or as a class when expanded; others skip it.

d_call,j_call,v_call,clone_size,cdr3_nt,cdr3_aa
TRBD1,TRBJ2-2,TRBV5-6,few,TGTGCCAGCAGCCTTCGGTCCGGGACAGGGGTCACCGGGGAGCTGTTTTTT,CASSLRSGTGVTGELFF
.,TRBJ2-3,TRBV7-2,.,TGTGCCAGCAGCTTAGTCGGGAAGGCGGCAGATACGCAGTATTTT,CASSLVGKAADTQYF
.,TRBJ1-3,TRBV5-1,.,TGCGCCAGCAGCGGAGGGGTTTCCGCTGGAAACACCATATATTTT,CASSGGVSAGNTIYF
TRBD2,TRBJ2-3,TRBV28,.,TGTGCCAGCAGTTTACGGCGGGAGGTGGTAGATACGCAGTATTTT,CASSLRREVVDTQYF
.,TRBJ1-2,TRBV23-1,.,TGCGCCAGCAGTCTCGGCCACAGGGCTACGTACTATGGCTACACCTTC,CASSLGHRATYYGYTF
TRBD2,TRBJ2-7,TRBV4-2,.,TGTGCCAGCTCAGCCCGAACCACGGGACTAGGGAGGTCCTACGAGCAGTACTTC,CASSARTTGLGRSYEQYF
TRBD1,TRBJ1-1,TRBV27,.,TGTGCCAGCAGACTGACAGGGTACGCTGAAGCTTTCTTT,CASRLTGYAEAFF
TRBD2,TRBJ2-1,TRBV4-2,.,TGTGCCAGCAGCCAAGAGCGGGAGGGCCTCGGCTCCTACAATGAGCAGTTCTTC,CASSQEREGLGSYNEQFF
.,TRBJ2-7,TRBV27,.,TGTGCCAGCAGTTTGTCAGGGGGGGAAATAGACTACGAGCAGTACTTC,CASSLSGGEIDYEQYF
TRBD2,TRBJ2-3,TRBV2,.,TGTGCCAGCAGTGTCACTAGCGCAGATACGCAGTATTTT,CASSVTSADTQYF
TRBD2,TRBJ2-5,TRBV7-8,once,TGTGCCAGCAGCGAGCTAGCGGGAGGTTTGGGGGAGACCCAGTACTTC,CASSELAGGLGETQYF
.,TRBJ2-7,TRBV11-2,.,TGTGCCAGCAGCTACTGGGACGGGGAGGCCTACGAGCAGTACTTC,CASSYWDGEAYEQYF
.,TRBJ2-5,TRBV27,.,TGTGCCAGCCGACTAGCCTGGGGGCTCCAAGAGACCCAGTACTTC,CASRLAWGLQETQYF
TRBD1,TRBJ2-4,TRBV19,.,TGTGCCAGTAGTACGGACAGGGGAGGCATTCAGTACTTC,CASSTDRGGIQYF
.,TRBJ1-1,TRBV10-3,.,TGTGCCATCAGTTTGACGGACAACACTGAAGCTTTCTTT,CAISLTDNTEAFF
.,TRBJ1-2,TRBV4-2,.,TGTGCCAGCAGCCAAGGAGGGGGAGATGGCTACACCTTC,CASSQGGGDGYTF
TRBD1,TRBJ1-1,TRBV11-2,.,TGTGCCAGCCGGTCGAATGGACAGGTGAACACTGAAGCTTTCTTT,CASRSNGQVNTEAFF
TRBD1,TRBJ2-7,TRBV27,.,TGTGCCAGCAGTTTACGACAGGGGGCATACTCCTACGAGCAGTACTTC,CASSLRQGAYSYEQYF
.,TRBJ2-7,TRBV1,.,TGCACCAGCAGCCAAGATCCAAGGTCCTCCTACGAGCAGTACTTC,CTSSQDPRSSYEQYF
TRBD1,TRBJ2-2,TRBV11-1,.,TGTGCCAGCAGCTCGACAGGGGGCGCCCCCGGGGAGCTGTTTTTT,CASSSTGGAPGELFF
.,TRBJ2-2,TRBV11-3,.,TGTGCCAGCAGCCGTACCGCGACCGGGGAGCTGTTTTTT,CASSRTATGELFF
.,TRBJ1-1,TRBV9,.,TGTGCCAGCAGCTCCACAAACAGGGAAACGGAAGCTTTCTTT,CASSSTNRETEAFF
TRBD1,TRBJ2-7,TRBV19,.,TGTGCCAGTAGTATAGTCAGGGGGCGATTCTACGAGCAGTACTTC,CASSIVRGRFYEQYF
TRBD1,TRBJ1-1,TRBV7-9,once,TGTGCCAGCAGATCAGGGGGCGAGTCTAAAGCTTTCTTT,CASRSGGESKAFF
.,TRBJ2-7,TRBV1,.,TGCACCAGCAGCCAAGAGGGGCAGGACAGGGGTTTCTACGAGCAGTACTTC,CTSSQEGQDRGFYEQYF
.,TRBJ1-5,TRBV7-9,.,TGTGCCAGCAGCTTACCAGGGTTGGGTCAGCCCCAGCATTTT,CASSLPGLGQPQHF
TRBD1,TRBJ2-7,TRBV28,.,TGTGCCAGCAGTTTGTTGACAGGGAACTACGAGCAGTACTTC,CASSLLTGNYEQYF
.,TRBJ1-5,TRBV9,.,TGTGCCAGCAGCGTACAGACACACCGGGGGCAGCCCCAGCATTTT,CASSVQTHRGQPQHF
TRBD2,TRBJ2-7,TRBV5-1,.,TGCGCCAGCAGCTTGGGGACTAGCGGGAGGGCTCTCCCCTACGAGCAGTACTTC,CASSLGTSGRALPYEQYF
TRBD1,TRBJ2-7,TRBV9,.,TGTGCCAGCAGCGAGGGGGGACAGGTGGGCTACGAGCAGTACTTC,CASSEGGQVGYEQYF
.,TRBJ2-5,TRBV4-1,.,TGCGCCAGCAGCCAACGGACTCCCTCCAGGGAGACCCAGTACTTC,CASSQRTPSRETQYF
.,TRBJ1-3,TRBV4-1,.,TGCGCCAGCAGCCAAGATCGAGGGTATAACTCTGGAAACACCATATATTTT,CASSQDRGYNSGNTIYF
TRBD1,TRBJ1-5,TRBV2,.,TGTGCCAGCAACCGGGACAGGGGAGGATATAGCAATCAGCCCCAGCATTTT,CASNRDRGGYSNQPQHF
.,TRBJ2-7,TRBV5-5,.,TGTGCCAGCAGCTTAGTGACGGGAGCCTACGAGCAGTACTTC,CASSLVTGAYEQYF
TRBD1,TRBJ2-1,TRBV9,.,TGTGCCAGCAGCGCCACAGGGGCCTCCTACAATGAGCAGTTCTTC,CASSATGASYNEQFF
TRBD1,TRBJ1-2,TRBV9,.,TGTGCCAGCAGTGGGGGACAGCGTTACTATGGCTACACCTTC,CASSGGQRYYGYTF
TRBD2,TRBJ2-7,TRBV5-1,.,TGCGCCAGCAGCTTATTTGGCGTTAGACTAGCGGGAGGGCCTTCGAGCTCCTACGAGCAGTACTTC,CASSLFGVRLAGGPSSSYEQYF
TRBD1,TRBJ1-1,TRBV6-5,.,TGTGCCAGCGAGACAGGGGGCCCAAACACTGAAGCTTTCTTT,CASETGGPNTEAFF
TRBD2,TRBJ2-2,TRBV6-6,.,TGTGCCAGCAGCTTCGGACTAGCCTCGAACACCGGGGAGCTGTTTTTT,CASSFGLASNTGELFF
.,TRBJ2-1,TRBV19,.,TGTGCCAGTAGTATGCTCTTTTACAATGAGCAGTTCTTC,CASSMLFYNEQFF
TRBD1,TRBJ1-4,TRBV19,.,TGTGCCAGTAGTCTCAGACAGGGGAGGAATGAAAAACTGTTTTTT,CASSLRQGRNEKLFF
TRBD2,TRBJ2-3,TRBV27,.,TGTGCCAGCACCCCATGGGGCGGGAGGACTGTAAACTTAGATACGCAGTATTTT,CASTPWGGRTVNLDTQYF
.,TRBJ1-2,TRBV15,.,TGTGCCACCAGCAGTCGCCAGTTGGAGTATGGCTACACCTTC,CATSSRQLEYGYTF
.,TRBJ1-1,TRBV19,.,TGTGCCAGTAGTCAAGATCGGAGGGACACTGAAGCTTTCTTT,CASSQDRRDTEAFF
.,TRBJ2-1,TRBV19,once,TGTGCCAGTAGTATTTTGGGGGTGGATGAGCAGTTCTTC,CASSILGVDEQFF
.,TRBJ2-2,TRBV9,.,TGTGCCAGCAGCGTAGGTCCCGGGGAGCTGTTTTTT,CASSVGPGELFF
TRBD2,TRBJ2-1,TRBV14,.,TGTGCCAGCAGCCAACTATTGAGGACTAGCGGGAGGCACAATGAGCAGTTCTTC,CASSQLLRTSGRHNEQFF
.,TRBJ1-4,TRBV11-1,.,TGTGCCAGCAGCGACCGCGGGTTCCACGGGGAAAAACTGTTTTTT,CASSDRGFHGEKLFF
.,TRBJ1-1,TRBV7-2,.,TGTGCCAGCAGCTTAAGGGCAGCCTCGGGGAGGACTGAAGCTTTCTTT,CASSLRAASGRTEAFF
TRBD1,TRBJ2-7,TRBV28,.,TGTGCCAGTAACAGGGGCAGTGGCTACGAGCAGTACTTC,CASNRGSGYEQYF
TRBD2,TRBJ2-1,TRBV9,.,TGTGCCAGCAGCATTAGCGGGCAAAGCAATGAGCAGTTCTTC,CASSISGQSNEQFF